A single T cell receptor beta chain is shown here with its context. Its antigen is currently unknown. The V end was cut by 10 bases, the J end by 4 bases, with 19 bases between. Germline V gene sequence: CDR1 SNHLY, CDR2 FYNNEI. This CDR3 has 14 amino acids. The repertoire was sequenced with immunoSEQ multiplex PCR; TCRdb's copy has only in-frame clones and lacks some. The profile shows thousands of clones, 84% of them singletons. This entry is derived from a study of Ad26.COV2.S vaccination and SARS-CoV-2 variants. The study's findings and limits: Vaccinees showed greater spike-specific TCR breadth than placebo recipients. Vaccine and placebo recipients had similar non-spike TCR breadth.

The rearrangement links TRBV2 to TRBJ1-1; TRBD1 is a possible D gene (6 bases). This TCR was recovered from a human donor who had recovered from COVID-19. The material sequenced was peripheral blood, taken after recovery from COVID-19. Here the CDR3 reads CATCLEGGGTEAFF. DNA for the CDR3: TGTGCCACCTGCCTAGAGGGAGGGGGCACTGAAGCTTTCTTT.